The T cell receptor beta chain under discussion was sequenced for a study of CD8 T cells in Susac syndrome. The RNA input was 0.5 to 1 ug, and it was reverse transcribed with random hexamers. TCRdb ran MiXCR on the immunoSEQ multiplex PCR reads and lists one entry per CDR3 protein. This table has around 300,000 distinct CDR3 sequences, around nine tenths appearing once. From germline, CDR1 is SQVTM and CDR2 ANQGSEA. Germline trimming cut 2 bases from V and 3 bases from J; bases unmatched to any gene: 10. The length of the CDR3 is 16 residues. This sequence originates from a human donor with multiple sclerosis. J is TRBJ2-7 and V is TRBV29-1; 10 nucleotides align to TRBD1. Material for sequencing was CD8+ T cells from PBMCs. As DNA, the CDR3 is TGCAGCGTTGAACTTAGGGACAGGGGCCCGAACTACGAGCAGTACTTC. Residues: CSVELRDRGPNYEQYF.